Each of the 9 T cell receptor beta chains below was sequenced from the same sample in a study of blood T cell repertoires in COVID-19. Only in-frame clones appear in the TCRdb table, and some are missing; sequencing was by immunoSEQ multiplex PCR. This table has approximately 89,000 clones, 65% to 80% appearing once. Sample: peripheral blood. The source is a human donor in a cohort sampled during active COVID-19.

The rearrangement uses TRBV7-8 and TRBJ1-4; possibly TRBD1 for D (6 bases). From germline, CDR1 is SGHVS and CDR2 FQNEAQ. The CDR3 contains 15 residues. V lost 5 bases and J lost 6, with 16 bases in between. This chain's CDR3 is CASSSTGQPYEKLFF. CDR3 DNA sequence: TGTGCCAGCAGCAGTACCGGACAGCCCTATGAAAAACTGTTTTTT.

This clone was picked up a small number of times. J is TRBJ2-5 and V is TRBV6-5, with TRBD1 matching over 7 bases. Germline CDR1 and CDR2: MNHEY and SVGAGI. The CDR3 loop spans 14 amino acids. J was trimmed by 4 bases and V by 10 bases; bases with no gene match: 12. The CDR3 nucleotides are TGTGCCACCGAACGACAGGGCGCGGGAGAGACCCAGTACTTC. Translated: CATERQGAGETQYF.

The rearrangement links TRBV7-9 to TRBJ1-1; TRBD1 matches 7 bases. The CDR3 covers 17 residues. After removal of 5 bases from V and 1 base from J, the junction contained 13 bases not matched to a gene. Germline V CDR1 and CDR2: SEHNR, FQNEAQ (reference sequence). Here the CDR3 DNA reads TGTGCCAGCAGCGACCACAGGGGTGAAGTCAGGAACACTGAAGCTTTCTTT. Amino acids: CASSDHRGEVRNTEAFF.

The chain recombines TRBV6-5 with TRBJ1-1, with D possibly matching TRBD1 (6 bases). The CDR3 has 15 residues. Trimming cost V 5 bases and J 1 base, with 14 bases left between them. Germline loops: CDR1 MNHEY, CDR2 SVGAGI. The DNA of the CDR3 is TGTGCCAGCAGTCGCAATTTACAGGGGAACACTGAAGCTTTCTTT. It specifies CASSRNLQGNTEAFF.

This clone was observed a few times. The chain is built from TRBV2 and TRBJ2-7; D is undetermined. CDR1 and CDR2 (germline): SNHLY, FYNNEI. Trimming cost V 6 bases and J 0 bases, with 6 bases left between them. The CDR3 is 12 amino acids. CDR3 nucleotide sequence: TGTGCCAGCAGACCAGACTCCTACGAGCAGTACTTC. It encodes CASRPDSYEQYF.

The chain joins TRBV7-9 to TRBJ2-3; weak D call: TRBD1 (8 bases). Germline V gives CDR1 SEHNR, CDR2 FQNEAQ (reference sequence). The length of the CDR3 is 16 residues. V gave up 1 base and J gave up 6 bases, with 17 bases separating them. The CDR3 reads CASSLGTGREYDTQYF. The CDR3 nucleotides read TGTGCCAGCAGCTTAGGGACAGGGAGGGAGTACGATACGCAGTATTTT.

The V and J genes are TRBV5-4 and TRBJ2-1, with 8 bases aligning to TRBD2. The germline V gene has CDR1 SGHNT and CDR2 YYREEE (reference sequence). The CDR3 length is 15 residues. Trimming took 4 bases from V and 7 from J; bases not matched to a gene: 10. The CDR3 bases are TGTGCCAGCAGCATGGCTAGCGGGTTGGAAAATGAGCAGTTCTTC. Protein sequence: CASSMASGLENEQFF.

V is TRBV6-5 and J is TRBJ2-7; 7 bases are shared with TRBD2. V lost 0 bases to trimming and J lost 9 bases; unmatched junction nucleotides: 11. The CDR3 totals 15 residues. Germline loops: CDR1 MNHEY, CDR2 SVGAGI. CDR3 region: CASSYSWREGWGQYF. The CDR3 DNA follows: TGTGCCAGCAGTTACTCCTGGAGGGAGGGGTGGGGGCAGTACTTC.

The chain links TRBV7-3 to TRBJ2-7; perhaps TRBD2 as D (5 bases). The germline V gene has CDR1 SGHTA and CDR2 FQGTGA. The CDR3 is made up of 13 amino acids. V lost 3 bases to trimming and J lost 4 bases, with 10 bases between them. Written as DNA, the CDR3 is TGTGCCAGCAGCTTTGGGGAGCGATACGAGCAGTACTTC. This codes for CASSFGERYEQYF.